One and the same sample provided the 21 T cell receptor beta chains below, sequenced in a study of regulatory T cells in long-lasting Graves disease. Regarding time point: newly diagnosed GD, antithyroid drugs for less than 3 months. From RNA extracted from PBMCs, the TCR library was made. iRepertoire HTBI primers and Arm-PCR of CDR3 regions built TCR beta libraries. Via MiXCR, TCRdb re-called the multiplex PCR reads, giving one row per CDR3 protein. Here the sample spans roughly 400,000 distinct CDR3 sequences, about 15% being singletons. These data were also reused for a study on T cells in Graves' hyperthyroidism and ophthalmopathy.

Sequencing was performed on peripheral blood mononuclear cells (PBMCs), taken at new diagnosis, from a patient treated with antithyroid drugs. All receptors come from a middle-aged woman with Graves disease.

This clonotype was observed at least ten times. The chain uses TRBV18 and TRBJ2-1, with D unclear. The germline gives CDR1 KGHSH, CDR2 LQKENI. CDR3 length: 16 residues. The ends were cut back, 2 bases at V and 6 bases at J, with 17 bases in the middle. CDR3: CASSPGLSGAGNEQFF. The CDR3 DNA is TGTGCCAGCTCACCAGGATTATCGGGTGCCGGCAATGAGCAGTTCTTC.

Here the CDR3 DNA reads TGTGCCAGCAGTTCCGGACGAATAGCTTCAGCTAACTATGGCTACACCTTC. This translates into CASSSGRIASANYGYTF. The rearrangement links TRBV12-3 or TRBV12-4 to TRBJ1-2; no clear D gene. V gave up 4 bases and J gave up 0 bases, with 18 bases separating them. This CDR3 spans 17 amino acids.

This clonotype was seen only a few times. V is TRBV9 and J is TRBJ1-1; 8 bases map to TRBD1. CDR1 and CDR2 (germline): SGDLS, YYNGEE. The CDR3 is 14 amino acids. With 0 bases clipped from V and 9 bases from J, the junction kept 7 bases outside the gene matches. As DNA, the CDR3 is TGTGCCAGCAGCGTAGGGGGGACAGGCGCCCAAGCTTTCTTT. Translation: CASSVGGTGAQAFF.

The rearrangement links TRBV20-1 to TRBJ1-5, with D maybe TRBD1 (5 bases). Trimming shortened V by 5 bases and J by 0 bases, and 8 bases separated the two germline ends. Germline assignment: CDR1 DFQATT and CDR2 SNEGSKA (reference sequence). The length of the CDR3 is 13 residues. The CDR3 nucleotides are TGCAGTGCTTCACAGGATAGCAATCAGCCCCAGCATTTT. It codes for CSASQDSNQPQHF.

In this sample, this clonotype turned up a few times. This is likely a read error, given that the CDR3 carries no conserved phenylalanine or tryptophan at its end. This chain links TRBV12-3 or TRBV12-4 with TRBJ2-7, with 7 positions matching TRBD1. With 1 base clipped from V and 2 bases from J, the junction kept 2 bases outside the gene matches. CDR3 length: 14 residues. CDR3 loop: CASSLGDRTYEQYL. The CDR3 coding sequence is TGTGCCAGCAGTTTAGGGGACAGAACCTACGAGCAGTACCTC.

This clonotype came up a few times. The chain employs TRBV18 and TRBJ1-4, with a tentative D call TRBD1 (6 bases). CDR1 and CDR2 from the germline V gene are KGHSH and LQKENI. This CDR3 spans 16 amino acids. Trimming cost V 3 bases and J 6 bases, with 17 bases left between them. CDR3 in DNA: TGTGCCAGCTCACCTTTAATGGTACAGGGCGATGAAAAACTGTTTTTT. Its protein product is CASSPLMVQGDEKLFF.

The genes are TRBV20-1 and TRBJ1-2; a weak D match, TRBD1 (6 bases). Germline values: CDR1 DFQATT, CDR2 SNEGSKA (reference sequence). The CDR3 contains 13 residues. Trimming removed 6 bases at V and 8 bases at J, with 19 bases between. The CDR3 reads CSARGPRIRGYTF. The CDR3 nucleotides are TGCAGTGCCAGGGGACCACGTATAAGAGGCTACACCTTC.

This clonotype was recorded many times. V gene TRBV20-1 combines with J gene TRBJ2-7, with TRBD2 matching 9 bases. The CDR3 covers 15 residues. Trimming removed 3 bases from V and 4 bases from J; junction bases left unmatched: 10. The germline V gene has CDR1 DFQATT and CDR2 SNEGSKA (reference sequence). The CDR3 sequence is CSASLSGSVDYEQYF. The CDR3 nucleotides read TGCAGTGCTAGCCTTAGCGGGAGCGTTGATTACGAGCAGTACTTC.

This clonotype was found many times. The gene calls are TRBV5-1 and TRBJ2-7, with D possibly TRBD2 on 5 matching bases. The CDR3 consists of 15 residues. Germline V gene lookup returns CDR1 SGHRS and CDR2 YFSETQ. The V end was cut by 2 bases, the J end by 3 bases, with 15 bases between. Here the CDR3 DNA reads TGCGCCAGCAGCTTCGAGCCGGGAACGATCTACGAGCAGTACTTC. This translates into CASSFEPGTIYEQYF.

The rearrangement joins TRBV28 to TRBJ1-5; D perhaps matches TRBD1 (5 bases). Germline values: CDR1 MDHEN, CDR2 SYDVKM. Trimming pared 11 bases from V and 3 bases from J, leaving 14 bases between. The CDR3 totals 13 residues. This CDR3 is CACGRGTNQPQHF. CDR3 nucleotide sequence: TGTGCCTGCGGGAGGGGCACCAATCAGCCCCAGCATTTT.

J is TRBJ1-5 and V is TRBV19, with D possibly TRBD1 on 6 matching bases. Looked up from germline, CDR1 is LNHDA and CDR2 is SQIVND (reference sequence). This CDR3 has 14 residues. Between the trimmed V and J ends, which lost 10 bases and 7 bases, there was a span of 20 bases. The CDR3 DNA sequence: TGTGCCACCGCATTGGGGGGGGCAAGGCAGCCCCAGCATTTT. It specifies CATALGGARQPQHF.

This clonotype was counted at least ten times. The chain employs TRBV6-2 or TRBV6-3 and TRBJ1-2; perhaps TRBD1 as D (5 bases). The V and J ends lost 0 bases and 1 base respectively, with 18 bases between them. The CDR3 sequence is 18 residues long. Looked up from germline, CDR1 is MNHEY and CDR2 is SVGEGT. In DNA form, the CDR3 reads TGTGCCAGCAGTTACTCGAGTCACAGTCCGGGGGTTAACTATGGCTACACCTTC. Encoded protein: CASSYSSHSPGVNYGYTF.

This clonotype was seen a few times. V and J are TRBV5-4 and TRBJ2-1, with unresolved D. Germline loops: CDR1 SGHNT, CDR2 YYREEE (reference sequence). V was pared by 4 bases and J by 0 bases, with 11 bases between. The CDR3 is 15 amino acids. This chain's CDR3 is CASSRTESSYNEQFF. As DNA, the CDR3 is TGTGCCAGCAGCCGGACCGAAAGCTCCTACAATGAGCAGTTCTTC.

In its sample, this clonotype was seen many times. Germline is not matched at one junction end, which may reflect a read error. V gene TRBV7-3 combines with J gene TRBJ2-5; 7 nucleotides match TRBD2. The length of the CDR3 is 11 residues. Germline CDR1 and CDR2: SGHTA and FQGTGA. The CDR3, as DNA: TGTGCCAGCAGCTTGGGACCCCGGGGGGACTTC. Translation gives CASSLGPRGDF.

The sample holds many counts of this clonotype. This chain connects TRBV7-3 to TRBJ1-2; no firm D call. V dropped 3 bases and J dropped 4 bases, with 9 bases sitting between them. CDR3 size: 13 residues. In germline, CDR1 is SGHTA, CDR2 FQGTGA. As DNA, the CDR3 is TGTGCCAGCAGCTTCGTTGGCGGCTATGGCTACACCTTC. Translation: CASSFVGGYGYTF.

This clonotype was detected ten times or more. For the CDR3, the DNA is TGTGCCAGCAGTTATGTAAGGGTTAAGGGATCCTACGAGCAGTACTTC. Its protein is CASSYVRVKGSYEQYF. The J gene is TRBJ2-7, the V gene TRBV6-2 or TRBV6-3; unclear D gene. The V end was cut by 3 bases, the J end by 1 base, with 16 bases between. From germline, CDR1 is MNHEY and CDR2 SVGEGT. The CDR3 loop spans 16 amino acids.

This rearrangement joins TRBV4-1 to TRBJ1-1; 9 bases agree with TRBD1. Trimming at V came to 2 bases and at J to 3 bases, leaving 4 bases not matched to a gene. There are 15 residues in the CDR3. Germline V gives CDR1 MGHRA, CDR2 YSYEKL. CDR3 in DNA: TGCGCCAGCAGCCAACTAAGGACAGGGGACACTGAAGCTTTCTTT. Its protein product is CASSQLRTGDTEAFF.

CDR3 DNA: TGCGCCAGCAGCCGAACTACAGGTAACTCCTACAATGAGCAGTTCTTC. Translated, it gives CASSRTTGNSYNEQFF. This chain uses TRBV5-1 with TRBJ2-1; a possible D gene is TRBD1 (5 bases). CDR1 and CDR2 from the germline V gene are SGHRS and YFSETQ. With 4 bases removed from V and 0 bases from J, the gap between germline ends came to 14 bases. The CDR3 loop spans 16 amino acids.

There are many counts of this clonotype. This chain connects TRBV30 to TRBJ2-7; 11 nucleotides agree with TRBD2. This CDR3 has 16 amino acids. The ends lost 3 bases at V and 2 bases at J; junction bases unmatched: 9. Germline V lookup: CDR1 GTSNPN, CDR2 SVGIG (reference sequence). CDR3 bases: TGTGCCTGGAGCCACACGGGACTAGCGGACCCCTACGAGCAGTACTTC. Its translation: CAWSHTGLADPYEQYF.

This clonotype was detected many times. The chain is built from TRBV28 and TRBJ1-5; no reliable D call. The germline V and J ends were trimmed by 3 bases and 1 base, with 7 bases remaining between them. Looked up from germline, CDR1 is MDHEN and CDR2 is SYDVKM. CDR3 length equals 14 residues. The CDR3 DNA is TGTGCCAGCAGTTTTACAGAGAGCAATCAGCCCCAGCATTTT. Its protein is CASSFTESNQPQHF. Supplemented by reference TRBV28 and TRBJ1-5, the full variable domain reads DVKVTQSSRYLVKRTGEKVFLECVQDMDHENMFWYRQDPGLGLRLIYFSYDVKMKEKGDIPEGYSVSREKKERFSLILESASTNQTSMYLCASSFTESNQPQHFGDGTRLSIL.

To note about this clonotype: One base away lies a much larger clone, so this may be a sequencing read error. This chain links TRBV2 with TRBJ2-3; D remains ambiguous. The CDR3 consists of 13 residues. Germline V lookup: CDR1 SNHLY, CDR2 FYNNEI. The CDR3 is CASTDVSTDAQYF. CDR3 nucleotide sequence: TGTGCCAGCACTGATGTAAGCACAGATGCGCAGTATTTT. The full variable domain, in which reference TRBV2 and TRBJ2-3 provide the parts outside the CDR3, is EPEVTQTPSHQVTQMGQEVILRCVPISNHLYFYWYRQILGQKVEFLVSFYNNEISEKSEIFDDQFSVERPDGSNFTLKIRSTKLEDSAMYFCASTDVSTDAQYFGPGTRLTVL.